The text below deals with one T cell receptor (beta chain). Its antigen is currently unknown. The sample is drawn from a study of Tregs in tolerant kidney transplant recipients. Findings and caveats of the study: The small number of patients limits these findings pending further validation.

V shed 2 bases, J shed 7 bases, and the junction held 13 bases outside the gene matches. This CDR3 comprises 16 residues. Germline V CDR1 and CDR2: ENHRY, SYGVKD. Sequenced by immunoSEQ multiplex PCR; TCRdb stores in-frame clones only, minus some. Here the sample spans approximately 260,000 clones, 84% being singletons. Unstimulated Tregs (CD4+CD25+CD127-) and CD4+CD25- non-Tregs were sorted from PBMCs. This receptor was identified in a human donor in good health. This chain joins TRBV10-3 and TRBJ1-2; 7 bases fit TRBD1. Sequenced material: CD4+ T cells from blood. Here the CDR3 reads CAISEPGTESYVGYTF. CDR3 bases: TGTGCCATCAGTGAGCCGGGGACAGAGTCCTATGTTGGCTACACCTTC.